This T cell receptor (beta chain) was identified during a study of blood T cell repertoires in COVID-19. Study-wide context: The samples span acute and convalescent COVID-19 from the United States, Italy and Spain. The analysed material was cDNA or gDNA that came from T cells, B-cell-depleted T cells, or PBMCs.

Original data processing: Nucleated cell counts were estimated from reference gene primer amplification. TCRdb keeps only in-frame clones here, not all; method: immunoSEQ multiplex PCR. V and J calls and clone size are copied from that table; D and trimming were computed from the DNA. The table lists approximately 50,000 clones, roughly 84% of them singletons. Sequenced input: peripheral blood. The receptor was derived from a man aged 45-65 years with active COVID-19.

Here the CDR3 DNA reads TGTGCCAGCAGCTCGCCGGGGACTAGCGGGAGCGGTGAGCAGTTCTTC. This codes for CASSSPGTSGSGEQFF. The J gene is TRBJ2-1, the V gene TRBV5-4; 14 positions agree with TRBD2. Unmatched junction bases numbered 8, after V lost 3 bases and J lost 9 bases. The CDR3 spans 16 residues. From germline, CDR1 is SGHNT and CDR2 YYREEE (reference sequence).